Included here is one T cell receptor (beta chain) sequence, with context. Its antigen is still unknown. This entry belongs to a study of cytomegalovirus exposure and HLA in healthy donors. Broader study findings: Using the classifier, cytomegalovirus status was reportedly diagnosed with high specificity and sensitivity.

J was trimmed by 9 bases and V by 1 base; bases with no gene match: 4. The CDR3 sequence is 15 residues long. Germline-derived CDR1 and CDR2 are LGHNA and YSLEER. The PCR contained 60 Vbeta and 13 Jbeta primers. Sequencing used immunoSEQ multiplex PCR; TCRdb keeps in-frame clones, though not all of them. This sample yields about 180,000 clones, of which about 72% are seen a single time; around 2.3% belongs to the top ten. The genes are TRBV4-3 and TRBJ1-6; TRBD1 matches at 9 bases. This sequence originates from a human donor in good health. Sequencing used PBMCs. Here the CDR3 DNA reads TGCGCCAGCAGCCAAGGAACAGGGGGCCTTTCACCCCTCCACTTT. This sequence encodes CASSQGTGGLSPLHF.